A selection of T cell receptor beta chains follows, all from one sample in a study of T-cell memory formation after mild COVID-19. Each CDR3 protein is one row after TCRdb ran MiXCR on the 5' RACE reads. This table has roughly 89,000 distinct CDR3 sequences, around 13% appearing once. The sample taken for sequencing was PBMCs or a T cell subset sorted from them (not recorded which). These receptors were obtained from an adult woman who had mild COVID-19 (a few samples of this study predate the infection). Cell type and time point are not known. The CDR3 runs from the conserved cysteine through the conserved F or W. D genes are given only for firm matches. Some rows mark clone size as missing; the rest say once, few, many or name a class of expanded clone.

V	D	size	J	CDR3	DNA
TRBV20-1	TRBD1	few	TRBJ1-2	CSAIIAGQGYGYTF	TGCAGTGCTATAATAGCGGGACAGGGTTATGGCTACACCTTC
TRBV25-1	NA	NA	TRBJ2-1	CASHGGHEQFF	TGTGCCAGCCACGGGGGTCATGAGCAGTTCTTC
TRBV5-1	NA	NA	TRBJ1-1	CASSPQGGSEAFF	TGCGCCAGCAGCCCCCAAGGAGGTAGTGAAGCTTTCTTT
TRBV12-3/TRBV12-4	NA	few	TRBJ2-7	CASSLGSWAYEQYF	TGTGCCAGCAGTTTAGGGAGTTGGGCCTACGAGCAGTACTTC
TRBV5-1	NA	few	TRBJ2-4	CASSLVGPGPKNIQYF	TGCGCCAGCAGCTTGGTAGGGCCGGGACCCAAAAACATTCAGTACTTC
TRBV9	NA	NA	TRBJ2-1	CASSVDGEGPWGNEQFF	TGTGCCAGCAGCGTAGATGGCGAGGGCCCATGGGGGAATGAGCAGTTCTTC
TRBV6-5	NA	few	TRBJ2-2	CASSYLVRDDGVTGELFF	TGTGCCAGCAGTTACCTCGTACGGGACGACGGGGTCACCGGGGAGCTGTTTTTT
TRBV10-3	NA	NA	TRBJ2-1	CAISESGLGAEQFF	TGTGCCATCAGTGAGTCCGGCCTAGGGGCTGAGCAGTTCTTC
TRBV7-7	NA	few	TRBJ2-7	CASSLNHPTDSYEQYF	TGTGCTAGCAGCTTGAATCACCCGACGGACTCCTACGAGCAGTACTTC
TRBV24-1	NA	NA	TRBJ2-2	CATSERQDTGELFF	TGTGCCACCAGTGAGCGACAGGACACCGGGGAGCTGTTTTTT
TRBV15	TRBD2	many	TRBJ2-1	CATSRDVLLAGVWDEQFF	TGTGCCACCAGCAGAGATGTCCTTCTAGCGGGAGTTTGGGATGAGCAGTTCTTC
TRBV3-1	TRBD1	few	TRBJ2-7	CASSQGTGYYEQYF	TGTGCCAGCAGCCAAGGGACAGGGTACTACGAGCAGTACTTC
TRBV4-2	TRBD2	NA	TRBJ2-7	CASSQADTGLAGAFYEQYF	TGTGCCAGCAGCCAAGCGGACACAGGCCTAGCGGGAGCTTTCTACGAGCAGTACTTC
TRBV29-1	TRBD2	NA	TRBJ2-1	CSVPGTSGSYRRLDEQFF	TGCAGCGTACCTGGGACTAGCGGGAGTTACCGGCGTCTCGATGAGCAGTTCTTC
TRBV7-8	TRBD2	NA	TRBJ2-1	CASSFGLAGGDEQFF	TGTGCCAGCAGCTTCGGACTAGCGGGAGGGGATGAGCAGTTCTTC
TRBV6-5	NA	few	TRBJ2-7	CASSPSGDEQYF	TGTGCCAGCAGTCCCTCCGGGGACGAGCAGTACTTC
TRBV7-3	TRBD2	NA	TRBJ2-1	CASSPLAGGLDEQFF	TGTGCCAGCAGCCCACTAGCGGGAGGCTTGGATGAGCAGTTCTTC
TRBV28	TRBD2	few	TRBJ2-2	CASSLLQRGGNTGELFF	TGTGCCAGCAGTCTTCTTCAGCGGGGAGGAAACACCGGGGAGCTGTTTTTT
TRBV6-5	NA	few	TRBJ2-7	CASSDEGGRDEQYF	TGTGCCAGCAGTGACGAAGGGGGGCGCGACGAGCAGTACTTC
TRBV7-7	NA	NA	TRBJ2-7	CASSLTRGDEQYF	TGTGCCAGCAGCCTGACCAGGGGGGACGAGCAGTACTTC
TRBV12-3/TRBV12-4	NA	NA	TRBJ2-6	CASTPTRRANVLTF	TGTGCCAGCACCCCGACCCGCAGGGCCAACGTCCTGACTTTC
TRBV3-1	NA	NA	TRBJ2-3	CASSQEDGANTDTQYF	TGTGCCAGCAGCCAAGAGGACGGAGCAAACACAGATACGCAGTATTTT
TRBV7-6	NA	NA	TRBJ1-1	CASSPRANTEAFF	TGTGCCAGCAGCCCGCGGGCGAACACTGAAGCTTTCTTT
TRBV7-2	NA	few	TRBJ1-2	CASSRLASYGYTF	TGTGCCAGCAGCCGTCTGGCGTCATATGGCTACACCTTC
TRBV27	NA	NA	TRBJ2-3	CASSPASTDTQYF	TGTGCCAGCAGTCCTGCTAGCACAGATACGCAGTATTTT
TRBV9	NA	few	TRBJ2-7	CASSVDGIAREQYF	TGTGCCAGCAGCGTAGACGGGATAGCGAGGGAGCAGTACTTC
TRBV20-1	TRBD2	NA	TRBJ2-1	CSANLAGINNEQFF	TGCAGTGCTAACCTAGCGGGGATCAACAATGAGCAGTTCTTC
TRBV6-4	TRBD2	many	TRBJ2-3	CASSTEAGASDTQYF	TGTGCCAGCAGTACTGAAGCGGGAGCGTCAGATACGCAGTATTTT
TRBV4-1	TRBD2	NA	TRBJ2-3	CASSHPIAGESTDTQYF	TGCGCCAGCAGCCATCCGATAGCGGGGGAAAGCACAGATACGCAGTATTTT
TRBV5-1	NA	few	TRBJ2-7	CASSPLMDYEQYF	TGCGCCAGCAGCCCCCTGATGGACTACGAGCAGTACTTC
TRBV4-1	NA	NA	TRBJ2-3	CASSQWAGTDTQYF	TGCGCCAGCAGCCAATGGGCAGGCACAGATACGCAGTATTTT
TRBV5-1	TRBD2	NA	TRBJ2-2	CASSLPREGRNTGELFF	TGCGCCAGCAGCTTACCCCGGGAGGGGCGGAACACCGGGGAGCTGTTTTTT
TRBV4-1	TRBD1	few	TRBJ2-7	CASSLRGQGGHEQYF	TGCGCCAGCAGCCTCCGGGGACAGGGTGGGCACGAGCAGTACTTC
TRBV20-1	NA	NA	TRBJ2-1	CSARGTEGVKIDEQFF	TGCAGTGCTAGAGGGACAGAGGGCGTAAAGATCGATGAGCAGTTCTTC
TRBV6-6	TRBD1	few	TRBJ2-7	CASSEPGQGYEQYF	TGTGCCAGCAGTGAGCCGGGACAGGGCTACGAGCAGTACTTC
TRBV9	NA	NA	TRBJ2-1	CASSVPGGENEQFF	TGTGCCAGCAGCGTCCCCGGTGGGGAGAATGAGCAGTTCTTC
TRBV4-1	TRBD2	few	TRBJ2-5	CASSPGTSGQETQYF	TGCGCCAGCAGCCCGGGGACTAGCGGGCAAGAGACCCAGTACTTC
TRBV6-5	NA	NA	TRBJ1-4	CASSYSREGTGEKLFF	TGTGCCAGCAGTTACTCTAGGGAGGGGACGGGGGAAAAACTGTTTTTT
TRBV6-5	NA	few	TRBJ2-1	CASSYTTPDGEGSYNEQFF	TGTGCCAGCAGTTACACTACTCCGGACGGAGAGGGTTCCTACAATGAGCAGTTCTTC
TRBV27	NA	few	TRBJ2-7	CASRLTGYYEQYF	TGTGCCAGCAGATTGACAGGCTACTACGAGCAGTACTTC
TRBV12-3/TRBV12-4	NA	few	TRBJ1-1	CASSATGNTEAFF	TGTGCCAGCAGTGCTACGGGGAACACTGAAGCTTTCTTT
TRBV7-9	TRBD2	NA	TRBJ2-7	CASSRGLAGGYEQYF	TGTGCCAGCAGCCGAGGACTAGCGGGTGGCTACGAGCAGTACTTC
TRBV9	NA	many	TRBJ2-7	CASSPGTAPYEQYF	TGTGCCAGCAGCCCCGGGACCGCACCCTACGAGCAGTACTTC
TRBV7-2	TRBD2	NA	TRBJ2-3	CASSPGTSGNTDTQYF	TGTGCCAGCAGCCCAGGGACTAGCGGTAACACAGATACGCAGTATTTT
TRBV6-2/TRBV6-3	NA	few	TRBJ2-1	CASSYTEIYNEQFF	TGTGCCAGCAGTTATACAGAGATTTACAATGAGCAGTTCTTC
TRBV12-5	NA	NA	TRBJ2-2	CASGLVPGAGTGELFF	TGTGCTAGTGGTTTGGTTCCAGGGGCTGGGACCGGGGAGCTGTTTTTT
TRBV20-1	TRBD2	many	TRBJ2-7	CSAELAGDRGEQYF	TGCAGTGCGGAACTAGCGGGAGACCGGGGCGAGCAGTACTTC
TRBV11-2	TRBD1	NA	TRBJ2-7	CASSFGTGTYEQYF	TGTGCCAGCAGCTTCGGGACAGGGACCTACGAGCAGTACTTC
TRBV15	NA	once	TRBJ2-2	CATSRDGFLKAAETNTGELFF	TGTGCCACCAGCAGAGATGGGTTCTTGAAGGCAGCGGAGACGAACACCGGGGAGCTGTTTTTT
TRBV7-8	NA	few	TRBJ1-1	CASSSGGQTEAFF	TGTGCCAGCAGCTCGGGGGGGCAGACTGAAGCTTTCTTT
TRBV24-1	NA	NA	TRBJ2-2	CATSDIENTGELFF	TGTGCCACCAGTGACATCGAGAACACCGGGGAGCTGTTTTTT
TRBV25-1	NA	NA	TRBJ1-2	CASTPLEADDYGYTF	TGTGCCAGCACCCCGTTGGAGGCGGATGACTATGGCTACACCTTC
TRBV5-1	NA	NA	TRBJ2-7	CASSLGLAPYEQYF	TGCGCCAGCAGCTTGGGCCTAGCCCCTTACGAGCAGTACTTC
TRBV7-3	NA	few	TRBJ2-7	CASSRDNSYEQYF	TGTGCCAGCAGTCGGGACAACTCCTACGAGCAGTACTTC
TRBV24-1	TRBD2	few	TRBJ2-3	CATSVISGTSTDTQYF	TGTGCCACCAGTGTTATAAGCGGGACCAGCACAGATACGCAGTATTTT
TRBV20-1	TRBD2	NA	TRBJ2-3	CSARSLAGGLLQYF	TGCAGTGCTAGATCCCTAGCGGGAGGGCTGTTGCAGTATTTT
TRBV9	NA	few	TRBJ2-7	CASSVAAQGAYEQYF	TGTGCCAGCAGCGTAGCTGCCCAGGGAGCGTACGAGCAGTACTTC
TRBV12-3/TRBV12-4	NA	NA	TRBJ1-1	CASSLLYPQGGNTEAFF	TGTGCCAGCAGTTTACTCTACCCGCAAGGGGGGAACACTGAAGCTTTCTTT
TRBV6-4	NA	NA	TRBJ2-3	CASSDSGGTQYF	TGTGCCAGCAGTGACTCTGGGGGGACGCAGTATTTT